This is a list of T cell receptor beta chains from one sample in a study of cytomegalovirus exposure and HLA in healthy donors. Repertoires were generated with immunoSEQ multiplex PCR, while TCRdb's copy carries only in-frame clones and drops some. The sample shows roughly 120,000 clones, around 78% of them seen only once. Sequenced: PBMCs. The receptors here all came from a man in his forties or fifties in good health and CMV-seronegative. CDR3s include the opening cysteine and the closing phenylalanine or tryptophan. The D gene is left open where the match is weak. Expanded clones are given a class, and other clones once, few, many or no size at all.

>TRBV7-2|.|TRBJ2-2|once
TGTGCCAGCAGCTTGGAGGTCGGGGAGCTGTTTTTT
CASSLEVGELFF
>TRBV2|TRBD1|TRBJ2-3|.
TGTGCCAGCAGTGAAGGGGCTGGACAGGGGAACACAGATACGCAGTATTTT
CASSEGAGQGNTDTQYF
>TRBV29-1|TRBD1|TRBJ2-1|few
TGCAGCGCTGTTGCAGGGGGCGCCTCCTACAATGAGCAGTTCTTC
CSAVAGGASYNEQFF
>TRBV5-4|TRBD2|TRBJ2-7|.
TGTGCCAGCAGCCCGGGACTAGCCAACTACGAGCAGTACTTC
CASSPGLANYEQYF
>TRBV29-1|.|TRBJ1-2|.
TGCAGCGTTGAAGAAGTAGCTAACTATGGCTACACCTTC
CSVEEVANYGYTF
>TRBV29-1|TRBD2|TRBJ2-7|.
TGCAGCGTTGCTAGCGGGGACGAGCAGTACTTC
CSVASGDEQYF
>TRBV11-2|TRBD2|TRBJ2-3|once
TGTGCCAGCAGCTTAGGCCGGGAGGGGCAGTATTTT
CASSLGREGQYF
>TRBV5-1|TRBD1|TRBJ1-2|once
TGCGCCAGCAGCTTAGCCGGGACAGGGGGCAGTTCTAACTATGGCTACACCTTC
CASSLAGTGGSSNYGYTF
>TRBV9|.|TRBJ1-6|.
TGTGCCAGCAGCGGGAACAGGAGCTCCTATAATTCACCCCTCCACTTT
CASSGNRSSYNSPLHF
>TRBV9|.|TRBJ2-5|.
TGTGCCAGCAGCGTATCGATCTATGGAGAGACCCAGTACTTC
CASSVSIYGETQYF
>TRBV7-2|.|TRBJ2-2|once
TGTGCCAGCAGCCCGCAAGGGGGAAGCCTGAACACCGGGGAGCTGTTTTTT
CASSPQGGSLNTGELFF
>TRBV4-1|.|TRBJ2-1|.
TGCGCCAGCAGCCAGGAGGTGGGGGAGCAGTTCTTC
CASSQEVGEQFF
>TRBV5-1|TRBD1|TRBJ2-3|.
TGCGCCAGCAGCTTCGGACAGGGACACACAGATACGCAGTATTTT
CASSFGQGHTDTQYF
>TRBV6-4|.|TRBJ2-2|.
TGTGCCAGCAGCGGGGGTTCGGAGGGCCGGGAGCTGTTTTTT
CASSGGSEGRELFF
>TRBV6-5|.|TRBJ2-2|.
TGTGCCAGCAGTTCTGGACAGAACACCGGGGAGCTGTTTTTT
CASSSGQNTGELFF
>TRBV19|.|TRBJ2-1|.
TGTGCCAGTAGTATATTCGCAGGAACGGATGAGCAGTTCTTC
CASSIFAGTDEQFF
>TRBV7-8|.|TRBJ2-7|.
TGTGCCAGCAGCTCCGGAACCAGGGGCTACGAGCAGTACTTC
CASSSGTRGYEQYF
>TRBV5-1|.|TRBJ1-3|.
TGCGCCAGCAGCTTGGAAGGCAGGACATTCTCTGGAAACACCATATATTTT
CASSLEGRTFSGNTIYF
>TRBV5-1|.|TRBJ1-2|.
TGCGCCAGCAGCGAGGGGGGGGCCCTCTATGGCTACACCTTC
CASSEGGALYGYTF
>TRBV9|.|TRBJ2-3|.
TGTGCCAGCAGCGTAGCGCCAGGGAGCACAGATACGCAGTATTTT
CASSVAPGSTDTQYF
>TRBV5-1|TRBD1|TRBJ2-1|.
TGCGCCACCCATATGGACAGGGACAGGGGGCAGGGTGAGCAGTTCTTC
CATHMDRDRGQGEQFF
>TRBV6-5|.|TRBJ1-2|once
TGTGCCAGCAGTAGACAGGCTTCGGACTATGGCTACACCTTC
CASSRQASDYGYTF
>TRBV11-2|.|TRBJ2-5|.
TGTGCCAGCAGCCCATCGGGGGACTACCAAGAGACCCAGTACTTC
CASSPSGDYQETQYF
>TRBV2|.|TRBJ1-2|.
TGTGCCAGCAGACAACCAGGATCTAACTATGGCTACACCTTC
CASRQPGSNYGYTF
>TRBV5-4|TRBD1|TRBJ1-1|.
TGTGCCAGCAGCTTCGACAGGGTAGTAGTAGAAGCTTTCTTT
CASSFDRVVVEAFF
>TRBV5-1|.|TRBJ2-3|.
TGCGCCAGCAGCTTGGAAGGCGGATCAGATACGCAGTATTTT
CASSLEGGSDTQYF
>TRBV7-2|TRBD1|TRBJ1-1|few
TGTGCCAGCAGCTCCGGGACAGGGGTGATGCGGGCTTTCTTT
CASSSGTGVMRAFF
>TRBV5-1|.|TRBJ1-2|once
TGCGCCAGCAGCTTGAACCTCGGTGGCTACACCTTC
CASSLNLGGYTF
>TRBV7-2|TRBD2|TRBJ2-3|.
TGTGCCAGCAGTGATCGGCGGGGGGGCGGGAAAGATACGCAGTATTTT
CASSDRRGGGKDTQYF
>TRBV5-1|.|TRBJ2-7|once
TGCGCCAGCAGCTTGAGACAGGCCGCCTACGAGCAGTACTTC
CASSLRQAAYEQYF
>TRBV11-1|.|TRBJ2-7|few
TGTGCCAGCAGCTACGACGTCGGGAATTCGGGCGAGCAGTACTTC
CASSYDVGNSGEQYF
>TRBV10-3|.|TRBJ2-2|once
TGTGCCATCAGGGAGACTTCACCCGGGGAGCTGTTTTTT
CAIRETSPGELFF
>TRBV28|.|TRBJ1-3|few
TGTGCCAGCAGCCACAAACCGGGGAACACCATATATTTT
CASSHKPGNTIYF
>TRBV30|.|TRBJ1-5|once
TGTGCCTGGACAGGGGAAGATAGCAATCAGCCCCAGCATTTT
CAWTGEDSNQPQHF
>TRBV15|TRBD1|TRBJ2-1|.
TGTGCCACCAGCAGAGACCCGACAGGGTTCTACAATGAGCAGTTCTTC
CATSRDPTGFYNEQFF
>TRBV5-6|TRBD2|TRBJ2-1|.
TGTGCCAGCAGCTTGACTAGCGGGGGGGCCAATGAGCAGTTCTTC
CASSLTSGGANEQFF
>TRBV28|.|TRBJ2-2|.
TGTGCCAGCAGTTTTGCCGGGGAAGACACCGGGGAGCTGTTTTTT
CASSFAGEDTGELFF
>TRBV4-1|TRBD2|TRBJ2-1|.
TGCGCCAGCAGCCCGGCTTTCACGGGGGGAATCGACAATGAGCAGTTCTTC
CASSPAFTGGIDNEQFF
>TRBV6-5|TRBD1|TRBJ2-1|few
TGTGCCAGCAGTTCCGGACAGGGGGCGAACAATGAGCAGTTCTTC
CASSSGQGANNEQFF